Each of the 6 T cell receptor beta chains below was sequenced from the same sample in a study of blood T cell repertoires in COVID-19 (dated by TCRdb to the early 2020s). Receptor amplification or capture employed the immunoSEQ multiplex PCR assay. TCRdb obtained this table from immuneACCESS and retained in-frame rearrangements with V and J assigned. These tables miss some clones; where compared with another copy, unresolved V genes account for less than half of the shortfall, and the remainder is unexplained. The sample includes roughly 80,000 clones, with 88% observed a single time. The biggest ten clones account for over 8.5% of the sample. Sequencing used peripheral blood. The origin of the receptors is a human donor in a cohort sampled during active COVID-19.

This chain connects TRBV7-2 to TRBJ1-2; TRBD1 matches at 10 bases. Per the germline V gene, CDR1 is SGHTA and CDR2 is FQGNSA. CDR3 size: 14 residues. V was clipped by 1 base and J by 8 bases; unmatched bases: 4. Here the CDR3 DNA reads TGTGCCAGCAGCTTAGGGACAGGGGGATACGGCTACACCTTC. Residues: CASSLGTGGYGYTF. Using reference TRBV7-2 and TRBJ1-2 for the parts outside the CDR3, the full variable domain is GAGVSQSPSNKVTEKGKDVELRCDPISGHTALYWYRQSLGQGLEFLIYFQGNSAPDKSGLPSDRFSAERTGGSVSTLTIQRTQQEDSAVYLCASSLGTGGYGYTFGSGTRLTVV.

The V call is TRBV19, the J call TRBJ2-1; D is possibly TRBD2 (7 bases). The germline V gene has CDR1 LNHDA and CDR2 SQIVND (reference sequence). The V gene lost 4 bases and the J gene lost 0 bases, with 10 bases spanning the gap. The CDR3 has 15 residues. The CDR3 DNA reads TGTGCCAGTAGTAACGCGGGGGCCTCCTACAATGAGCAGTTCTTC. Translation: CASSNAGASYNEQFF.

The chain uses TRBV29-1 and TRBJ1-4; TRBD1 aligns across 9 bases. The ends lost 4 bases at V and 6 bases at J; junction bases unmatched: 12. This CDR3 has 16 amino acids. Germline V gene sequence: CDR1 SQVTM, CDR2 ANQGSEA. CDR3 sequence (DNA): TGCAGCGTTGCCTCCACGACAGGGGGGCCAGATGAAAAACTGTTTTTT. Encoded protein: CSVASTTGGPDEKLFF. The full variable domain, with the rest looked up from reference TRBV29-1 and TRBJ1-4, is SAVISQKPSRDICQRGTSLTIQCQVDSQVTMMFWYRQQPGQSLTLIATANQGSEATYESGFVIDKFPISRPNLTFSTLTVSNMSPEDSSIYLCSVASTTGGPDEKLFFGSGTQLSVL.

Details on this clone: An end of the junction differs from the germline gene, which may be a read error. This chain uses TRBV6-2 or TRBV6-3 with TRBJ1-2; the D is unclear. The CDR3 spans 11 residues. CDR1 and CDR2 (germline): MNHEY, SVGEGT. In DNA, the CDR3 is TGTGCCAGCAGTTTTAGAGGGTCATCACACTTC. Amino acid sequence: CASSFRGSSHF.

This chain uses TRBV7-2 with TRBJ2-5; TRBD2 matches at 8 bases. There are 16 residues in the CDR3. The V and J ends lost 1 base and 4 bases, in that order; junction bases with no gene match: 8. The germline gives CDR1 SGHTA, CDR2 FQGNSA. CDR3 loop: CASSLEVAGGGETQYF. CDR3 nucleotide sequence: TGTGCCAGCAGCTTAGAAGTCGCGGGAGGAGGAGAGACCCAGTACTTC.

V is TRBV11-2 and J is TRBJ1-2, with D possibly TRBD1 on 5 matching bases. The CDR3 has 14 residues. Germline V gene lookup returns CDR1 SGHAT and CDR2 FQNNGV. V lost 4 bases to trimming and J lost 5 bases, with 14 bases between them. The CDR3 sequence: CASSSNPGGYGYTF. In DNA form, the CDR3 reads TGTGCCAGCAGCTCAAATCCGGGGGGTTATGGCTACACCTTC. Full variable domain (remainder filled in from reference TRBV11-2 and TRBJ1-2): EAGVAQSPRYKIIEKRQSVAFWCNPISGHATLYWYQQILGQGPKLLIQFQNNGVVDDSQLPKDRFSAERLKGVDSTLKIQPAKLEDSAVYLCASSSNPGGYGYTFGSGTRLTVV.